This entry lists 28 T cell receptor beta chains sequenced from one sample in a study of T cells in localized non-small cell lung cancer. The protocol was immunoSEQ multiplex PCR, while the TCRdb copy is restricted to in-frame clones and leaves out a portion. The sample has tens of thousands of clones, about 88% seen once. The specimen was peripheral blood, collected before any cancer treatment. Receptors originate from a woman aged 35 to 70 with stage I lung adenocarcinoma.

The chain employs TRBV6-1 and TRBJ2-7; D is possibly TRBD1 or TRBD2 (5 bases each). Trimming stripped 7 bases from V and 3 bases from J, with 16 bases between. This CDR3 has 14 amino acids. Germline V gives CDR1 MNHNS, CDR2 SASEGT. CDR3 DNA sequence: TGTGCCAGCACGCAACTGGGGACGGGCTACGAGCAGTACTTC. Its protein product is CASTQLGTGYEQYF.

This clone is medium-sized (0.01 to 0.1%) within its sample. Here the CDR3 reads CASSYGTAATNEKLFF. The CDR3 coding sequence is TGTGCCAGCAGTTACGGGACTGCCGCAACTAATGAAAAACTGTTTTTT. The chain recombines TRBV27 with TRBJ1-4; a weak D match, TRBD1 (5 bases). Per germline, CDR1 MNHEY and CDR2 SMNVEV (reference sequence). CDR3 length: 16 residues. V was trimmed by 4 bases and J by 0 bases, leaving 12 bases between them. Full variable domain (remainder filled in from reference TRBV27 and TRBJ1-4): EAQVTQNPRYLITVTGKKLTVTCSQNMNHEYMSWYRQDPGLGLRQIYYSMNVEVTDKGDVPEGYKVSRKEKRNFPLILESPSPNQTSLYFCASSYGTAATNEKLFFGSGTQLSVL.

The chain has TRBV4-2 and TRBJ2-2; D is unresolved. The CDR3 is 15 amino acids. Germline V gives CDR1 LGHNA, CDR2 YNFKEQ. Trimming took off 1 base at V and 0 bases at J, with 6 bases between the two ends. The CDR3, as DNA: TGTGCCAGCAGCCAAGTCACAGCGAACACCGGGGAGCTGTTTTTT. Protein sequence: CASSQVTANTGELFF.

The V gene is TRBV30, the J gene TRBJ2-7, with 8 bases identical to TRBD1. From germline, CDR1 is GTSNPN and CDR2 SVGIG (reference sequence). The CDR3 is made up of 13 amino acids. Trimming took 0 bases from V and 3 from J; bases not matched to a gene: 1. CDR3 sequence: CAWSVQGGYEQYF. The CDR3 DNA sequence: TGTGCCTGGAGTGTACAGGGGGGCTACGAGCAGTACTTC.

This chain links TRBV19 with TRBJ1-2; D possibly corresponds to TRBD1 (5 bases). This CDR3 contains 15 residues. V lost 3 bases, J lost 1 base, and 12 bases lay in between. Per the germline V gene, CDR1 is LNHDA and CDR2 is SQIVND (reference sequence). CDR3 region: CASSISGTVNYGYTF. The CDR3 region has the DNA TGTGCCAGTAGTATTTCGGGGACGGTTAACTATGGCTACACCTTC.

The V gene is TRBV7-2, the J gene TRBJ2-5, with TRBD2 as a possible D gene (5 bases). With 5 bases removed from V and 5 bases from J, the gap between germline ends came to 15 bases. Germline CDR1 SGHTA, CDR2 FQGNSA. The CDR3 has 14 amino acids. This chain's CDR3 is CASSPGVTGETQYF. The CDR3 DNA sequence: TGTGCCAGCAGCCCCGGGGTCACGGGCGAGACCCAGTACTTC.

This sequence joins TRBV11-1 and TRBJ2-7; D remains unclear. The germline gives CDR1 SGHAT, CDR2 FQDESV (reference sequence). V was shortened by 0 bases and J by 6 bases, with 15 bases between the two germline ends. The length of the CDR3 is 15 residues. CDR3 region: CASSLAGSFATEQYF. Here the CDR3 DNA reads TGTGCCAGCAGCTTAGCGGGGTCCTTCGCAACCGAGCAGTACTTC. Full variable domain (remainder filled in from reference TRBV11-1 and TRBJ2-7): EAEVAQSPRYKITEKSQAVAFWCDPISGHATLYWYRQILGQGPELLVQFQDESVVDDSQLPKDRFSAERLKGVDSTLKIQPAELGDSAMYLCASSLAGSFATEQYFGPGTRLTVT.

The chain has TRBV2 and TRBJ2-5; weak D call: TRBD1 (5 bases). The germline CDR1 and CDR2 sequences are SNHLY and FYNNEI. Trimming took 8 bases from V and 0 from J, leaving 10 bases between them. This CDR3 comprises 13 residues. In DNA, the CDR3 is TGTGCCAGCGAGGACACGTACCAAGAGACCCAGTACTTC. Translating gives CASEDTYQETQYF.

This clone has more than one count but fewer than ten. The J gene is TRBJ2-7, the V gene TRBV19, with 7 nucleotides matching TRBD1. The germline gives CDR1 LNHDA, CDR2 SQIVND (reference sequence). CDR3 length: 13 amino acids. Losses at the gene ends were 5 bases for V and 6 bases for J; bases not matched to a gene: 7. CDR3 region: CASSATGQREQYF. CDR3 bases: TGTGCCAGTAGTGCGACAGGGCAGCGCGAGCAGTACTTC.

In this sample, this clone turned up a few times. The chain employs TRBV7-4 and TRBJ1-5; D not certain. Germline CDR1 and CDR2: SGHVT and SQSDAQ. The CDR3 has 16 amino acids. Trimming left V 1 base short and J 3 bases short, with 13 bases between. The CDR3 loop reads CASSLEVGGPNQPQHF. In DNA form, the CDR3 reads TGTGCCAGCAGCTTAGAAGTGGGAGGCCCCAATCAGCCCCAGCATTTT.

V gene TRBV2 combines with J gene TRBJ1-1, with D unclear. CDR1 is SNHLY, CDR2 FYNNEI, per germline. Trimming removed 8 bases from V and 1 base from J, with 8 bases in between. The CDR3 sequence is 12 residues long. CDR3 DNA: TGTGCCAGCCCGGGTGGGAACACTGAAGCTTTCTTT. Protein: CASPGGNTEAFF.

The chain has TRBV7-2 and TRBJ2-3, with unresolved D. Trimming took off 3 bases at V and 2 bases at J, with 3 bases between the two ends. This CDR3 has 12 residues. The germline V gene has CDR1 SGHTA and CDR2 FQGNSA. The CDR3 region is CASSFYTDTQYF. CDR3 in DNA: TGTGCCAGCAGCTTCTACACAGATACGCAGTATTTT.

V gene TRBV25-1 combines with J gene TRBJ2-7; D remains unclear. The CDR3 is made up of 11 amino acids. CDR1 is MGHDK, CDR2 SYGVNS, per germline. Trimming removed 4 bases at V and 4 bases at J, with 5 bases between. CDR3 nucleotides: TGTGCCAGCAGTGTGGGTTACGAGCAGTACTTC. Protein sequence: CASSVGYEQYF.

This chain links TRBV29-1 with TRBJ1-4; perhaps TRBD1 as D (5 bases). Looked up from germline, CDR1 is SQVTM and CDR2 is ANQGSEA. The CDR3 is 16 amino acids. V was trimmed by 3 bases and J by 2 bases, leaving 16 bases between them. The DNA of the CDR3 is TGCAGCGTTGATGGGGGGATGGGGCGGACTAATGAAAAACTGTTTTTT. It specifies CSVDGGMGRTNEKLFF. The full variable domain, its missing parts supplied by reference TRBV29-1 and TRBJ1-4, is SAVISQKPSRDICQRGTSLTIQCQVDSQVTMMFWYRQQPGQSLTLIATANQGSEATYESGFVIDKFPISRPNLTFSTLTVSNMSPEDSSIYLCSVDGGMGRTNEKLFFGSGTQLSVL.

The V call is TRBV2, the J call TRBJ2-2; D is possibly TRBD1 or TRBD2 (6 bases each). This CDR3 is built from 14 residues. With 8 bases removed from V and 0 bases from J, the gap between germline ends came to 10 bases. The germline CDR1 and CDR2 sequences are SNHLY and FYNNEI. The CDR3 loop reads CASGGTPNTGELFF. DNA for the CDR3: TGTGCCAGCGGGGGGACACCGAACACCGGGGAGCTGTTTTTT.

This sequence joins TRBV7-3 and TRBJ2-3; 9 bases match TRBD2. Germline assignment: CDR1 SGHTA and CDR2 FQGTGA. There are 16 residues in the CDR3. V lost 2 bases, J lost 3 bases, and 6 bases stayed unmatched. The CDR3 region has the DNA TGTGCCAGCAGCTTATTAGCGGGAGTTAGTACAGATACGCAGTATTTT. It codes for CASSLLAGVSTDTQYF.

The rearrangement uses TRBV27 and TRBJ2-5; 16 bases agree with TRBD2. The CDR3 is 15 amino acids. The germline CDR1 and CDR2 sequences are MNHEY and SMNVEV (reference sequence). V lost 5 bases to trimming and J lost 11 bases; unmatched junction nucleotides: 8. Here the CDR3 reads CASSRGTSGRGEQYF. The CDR3 region has the DNA TGTGCCAGCAGTCGGGGGACTAGCGGGAGGGGAGAGCAGTACTTC.

The chain has TRBV28 and TRBJ2-4; the D is unclear. V was trimmed by 7 bases and J by 4 bases, leaving 11 bases between them. The CDR3 spans 13 residues. Germline CDR1 and CDR2: MDHEN and SYDVKM. CDR3 nucleotide sequence: TGTGCCAGCAACCCCGACGGTAAAAACATTCAGTACTTC. This translates into CASNPDGKNIQYF. Together with reference TRBV28 and TRBJ2-4, the CDR3 gives the full variable domain: DVKVTQSSRYLVKRTGEKVFLECVQDMDHENMFWYRQDPGLGLRLIYFSYDVKMKEKGDIPEGYSVSREKKERFSLILESASTNQTSMYLCASNPDGKNIQYFGAGTRLSVL.

The V gene is TRBV19, the J gene TRBJ1-1; D gene uncertain. The CDR3 spans 13 residues. Germline V CDR1 and CDR2: LNHDA, SQIVND (reference sequence). V was pared by 3 bases and J by 0 bases, with 5 bases between. The DNA of the CDR3 is TGTGCCAGTAGTATTCTTGTGAACACTGAAGCTTTCTTT. Its translation is CASSILVNTEAFF.

The chain uses TRBV7-8 and TRBJ2-3; D may correspond to TRBD1 or TRBD2 (5 bases each). Trimming shortened V by 1 base and J by 8 bases, and 16 bases separated the two germline ends. Germline loops: CDR1 SGHVS, CDR2 FQNEAQ. The CDR3 runs to 15 residues. CDR3 DNA: TGTGCCAGCAGCTTAGGTTTCGGGCCCGGGACTACGCAGTATTTT. Residues: CASSLGFGPGTTQYF.

CDR3 protein: CASTPGDRVGGNQPQHF. CDR3 nucleotide sequence: TGTGCCAGCACTCCTGGGGACAGGGTAGGTGGCAATCAGCCCCAGCATTTT. V is TRBV28 and J is TRBJ1-5, with 9 bases aligning to TRBD1. V dropped 7 bases and J dropped 2; count of bases not matched to a gene: 12. CDR1 MDHEN and CDR2 SYDVKM come from the germline V gene. The CDR3 is 17 amino acids.

The chain uses TRBV30 and TRBJ2-7; D ambiguous. Looked up from germline, CDR1 is GTSNPN and CDR2 is SVGIG (reference sequence). Trimming shortened V by 1 base and J by 3 bases, and 7 bases separated the two germline ends. The CDR3 is 12 amino acids. CDR3 residues: CAWSETFYEQYF. The CDR3 coding sequence is TGTGCCTGGAGTGAGACTTTCTACGAGCAGTACTTC.

The chain couples TRBV5-4 to TRBJ1-1; D is uncertain. This CDR3 is built from 14 residues. V lost 0 bases to trimming and J lost 1 base, with 7 bases between them. From germline, CDR1 is SGHNT and CDR2 YYREEE (reference sequence). As DNA, the CDR3 is TGTGCCAGCAGCTTGGACGGACCGAACACTGAAGCTTTCTTT. Its translation: CASSLDGPNTEAFF. The full variable domain, in which reference TRBV5-4 and TRBJ1-1 provide the parts outside the CDR3, is ETGVTQSPTHLIKTRGQQVTLRCSSQSGHNTVSWYQQALGQGPQFIFQYYREEENGRGNFPPRFSGLQFPNYSSELNVNALELDDSALYLCASSLDGPNTEAFFGQGTRLTVV.

This rearrangement joins TRBV19 to TRBJ1-6, with 7 bases fitting TRBD1. V was clipped by 2 bases and J by 10 bases; unmatched bases: 5. Germline CDR1 and CDR2: LNHDA and SQIVND (reference sequence). The length of the CDR3 is 14 residues. CDR3 sequence reads: CASSIRQGRSPLHF. The CDR3 coding sequence is TGTGCCAGTAGTATACGACAGGGCCGATCACCCCTCCACTTT.

This CDR3 reads CASSQGPGRDYEQYF. The CDR3 DNA reads as TGTGCCAGCAGCCAAGGGCCTGGCAGGGACTACGAGCAGTACTTC. This sequence joins TRBV7-9 and TRBJ2-7, with D perhaps matching TRBD1 (5 bases). Trimming cost V 5 bases and J 3 bases, with 17 bases left between them. The CDR3 runs to 15 residues. Germline values: CDR1 SEHNR, CDR2 FQNEAQ (reference sequence).

V gene TRBV6-1 combines with J gene TRBJ2-1, with a tentative D call TRBD2 (7 bases). The length of the CDR3 is 16 residues. The V end lost 0 bases, the J end lost 7 bases, and 16 bases lay between the germline ends. CDR1 is MNHNS, CDR2 SASEGT, per germline. CDR3: CASSEAGAGVDNEQFF. The CDR3 coding sequence is TGTGCCAGCAGTGAAGCGGGGGCGGGAGTGGATAATGAGCAGTTCTTC.

CDR3 protein: CASSLTSGNEQFF. Here the CDR3 DNA reads TGTGCCAGCAGTTTAACTAGCGGGAATGAGCAGTTCTTC. The rearrangement joins TRBV27 to TRBJ2-1, with 9 bases matching TRBD2. V gave up 2 bases and J gave up 7 bases; unmatched junction bases: 0. Germline CDR1 and CDR2: MNHEY and SMNVEV (reference sequence). The CDR3 is 13 amino acids.

The chain recombines TRBV7-2 with TRBJ2-1, with D hard to call. The germline V gene encodes CDR1 SGHTA and CDR2 FQGNSA. This CDR3 comprises 13 residues. Deletions cut 2 bases from V and 8 bases from J, with 10 bases between. The CDR3 DNA is TGTGCCAGCAGCTTACAACAGATTCATGAGCAGTTCTTC. Its protein is CASSLQQIHEQFF.